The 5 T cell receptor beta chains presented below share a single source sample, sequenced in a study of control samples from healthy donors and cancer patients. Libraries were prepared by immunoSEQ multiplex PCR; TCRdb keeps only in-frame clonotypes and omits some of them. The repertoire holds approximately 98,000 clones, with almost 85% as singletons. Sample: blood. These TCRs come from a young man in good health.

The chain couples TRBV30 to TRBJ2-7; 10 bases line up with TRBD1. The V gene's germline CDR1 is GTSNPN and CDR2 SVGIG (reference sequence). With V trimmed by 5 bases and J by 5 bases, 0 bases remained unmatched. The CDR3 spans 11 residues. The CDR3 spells CAWGTGDEQYF. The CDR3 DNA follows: TGTGCCTGGGGGACAGGGGACGAGCAGTACTTC.

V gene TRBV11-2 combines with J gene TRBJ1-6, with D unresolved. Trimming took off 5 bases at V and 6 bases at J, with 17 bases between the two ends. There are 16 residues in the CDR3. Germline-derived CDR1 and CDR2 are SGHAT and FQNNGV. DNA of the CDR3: TGTGCCAGCAGCCGCTCAAGGACGGTGATTAATTCACCCCTCCACTTT. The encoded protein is CASSRSRTVINSPLHF.

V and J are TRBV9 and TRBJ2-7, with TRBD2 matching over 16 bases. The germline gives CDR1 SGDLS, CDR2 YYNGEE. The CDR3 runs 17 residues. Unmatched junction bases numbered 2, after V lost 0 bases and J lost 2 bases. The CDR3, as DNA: TGTGCCAGCAGCGTAGCGGGACTAGCGGGGGGGCCCTACGAGCAGTACTTC. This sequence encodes CASSVAGLAGGPYEQYF.

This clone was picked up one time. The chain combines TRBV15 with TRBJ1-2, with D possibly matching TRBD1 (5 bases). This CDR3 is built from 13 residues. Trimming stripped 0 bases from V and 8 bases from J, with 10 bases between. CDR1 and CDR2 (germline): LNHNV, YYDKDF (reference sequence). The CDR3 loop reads CATSRDQGRGYTF. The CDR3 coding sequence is TGTGCCACCAGCAGAGACCAGGGTCGGGGCTACACCTTC.

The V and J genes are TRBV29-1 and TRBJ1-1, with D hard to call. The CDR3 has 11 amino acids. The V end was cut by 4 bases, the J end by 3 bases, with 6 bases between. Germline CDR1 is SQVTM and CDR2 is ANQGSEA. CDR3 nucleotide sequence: TGCAGCGTTGCAACGTACACTGAAGCTTTCTTT. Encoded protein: CSVATYTEAFF.